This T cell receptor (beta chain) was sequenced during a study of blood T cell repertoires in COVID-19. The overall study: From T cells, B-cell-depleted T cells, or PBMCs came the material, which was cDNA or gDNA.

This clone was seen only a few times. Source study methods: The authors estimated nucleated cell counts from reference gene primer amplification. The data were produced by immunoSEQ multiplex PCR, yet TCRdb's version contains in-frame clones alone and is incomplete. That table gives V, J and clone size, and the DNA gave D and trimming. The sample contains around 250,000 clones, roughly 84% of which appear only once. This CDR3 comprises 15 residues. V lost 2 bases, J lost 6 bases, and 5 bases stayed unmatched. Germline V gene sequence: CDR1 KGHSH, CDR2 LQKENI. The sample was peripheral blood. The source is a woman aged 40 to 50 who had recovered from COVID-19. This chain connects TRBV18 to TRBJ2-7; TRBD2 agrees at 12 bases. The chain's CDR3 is CASSPTATSGGEQYF. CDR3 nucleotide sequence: TGTGCCAGCTCACCAACCGCGACTAGCGGGGGCGAGCAGTACTTC.